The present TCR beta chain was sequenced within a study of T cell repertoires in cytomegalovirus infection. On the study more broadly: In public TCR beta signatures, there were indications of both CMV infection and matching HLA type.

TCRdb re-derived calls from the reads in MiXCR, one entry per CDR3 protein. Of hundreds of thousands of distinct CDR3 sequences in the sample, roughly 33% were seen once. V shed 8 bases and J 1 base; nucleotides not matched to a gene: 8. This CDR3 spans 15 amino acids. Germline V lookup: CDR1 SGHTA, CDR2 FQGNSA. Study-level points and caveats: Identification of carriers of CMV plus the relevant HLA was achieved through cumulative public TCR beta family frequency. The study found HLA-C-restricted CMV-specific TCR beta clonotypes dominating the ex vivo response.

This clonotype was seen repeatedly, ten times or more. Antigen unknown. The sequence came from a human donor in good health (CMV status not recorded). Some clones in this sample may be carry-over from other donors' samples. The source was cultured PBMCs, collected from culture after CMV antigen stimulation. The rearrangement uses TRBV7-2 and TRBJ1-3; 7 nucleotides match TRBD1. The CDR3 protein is CASRQTTGSGNTIYF. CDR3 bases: TGTGCCAGCCGCCAAACGACAGGGTCTGGAAACACCATATATTTT.